The next 30 T cell receptor beta chains were all read from a single sample in a study of T cells of healthy individuals. TCRdb processed the 5' RACE reads anew with MiXCR; each CDR3 protein has one entry. Seen here are 95,000 to 100,000 distinct CDR3 sequences, approximately 18% observed once, and the top ten hold approximately 5.7%. The receptors shown here come from a human donor in good health.

There are many counts of this clonotype. The chain links TRBV3-1 to TRBJ1-5; 7 bases map to TRBD1. V dropped 0 bases and J dropped 5; count of bases not matched to a gene: 7. There are 16 residues in the CDR3. Germline assignment: CDR1 LGHDT and CDR2 YNNKEL (reference sequence). The CDR3 sequence is CASSQEGGQAHQPQHF. CDR3 sequence (DNA): TGTGCCAGCAGCCAAGAAGGGGGCCAGGCTCATCAGCCCCAGCATTTT.

The rearrangement joins TRBV7-9 to TRBJ2-1, with D possibly matching TRBD2 (7 bases). V lost 7 bases to trimming and J lost 4 bases, with 14 bases between them. There are 14 residues in the CDR3. Germline lookup yields CDR1 SEHNR and CDR2 FQNEAQ (reference sequence). The CDR3 spells CASTIGGLYNEQFF. CDR3 nucleotides: TGTGCCAGCACCATCGGGGGGCTATACAATGAGCAGTTCTTC.

V gene TRBV25-1 combines with J gene TRBJ2-1, with D perhaps matching TRBD1 (6 bases). The CDR3 is 14 residues long. The germline gives CDR1 MGHDK, CDR2 SYGVNS. Trimming pared 3 bases from V and 4 bases from J, leaving 10 bases between. CDR3 amino acids: CASSDSGQYNEQFF. In nucleotides, the CDR3 is TGTGCCAGCAGTGACTCTGGACAGTACAATGAGCAGTTCTTC. Based on the CDR3 plus reference TRBV25-1 and TRBJ2-1, the full variable domain is EADIYQTPRYLVIGTGKKITLECSQTMGHDKMYWYQQDPGMELHLIHYSYGVNSTEKGDLSSESTVSRIRTEHFPLTLESARPSHTSQYLCASSDSGQYNEQFFGPGTRLTVL.

The chain joins TRBV19 to TRBJ2-3; TRBD2 matches 8 bases. There are 16 residues in the CDR3. CDR1 is LNHDA and CDR2 is SQIVND in the germline V gene (reference sequence). V gave up 6 bases and J gave up 3 bases; unmatched junction bases: 11. The CDR3 sequence is CASSTSGGERTDTQYF. The CDR3 bases are TGTGCCAGTAGCACTTCCGGGGGGGAGAGGACAGATACGCAGTATTTT. Together with reference TRBV19 and TRBJ2-3, the CDR3 gives the full variable domain: DGGITQSPKYLFRKEGQNVTLSCEQNLNHDAMYWYRQDPGQGLRLIYYSQIVNDFQKGDIAEGYSVSREKKESFPLTVTSAQKNPTAFYLCASSTSGGERTDTQYFGPGTRLTVL.

The chain is built from TRBV7-3 and TRBJ1-1, with D possibly matching TRBD1 (5 bases). Germline values: CDR1 SGHTA, CDR2 FQGTGA. The CDR3 spans 15 residues. V was trimmed by 0 bases and J by 1 base, leaving 9 bases between them. CDR3 DNA: TGTGCCAGCAGCTTAACTCCGACAGCGAACACTGAAGCTTTCTTT. It is translated as CASSLTPTANTEAFF.

V usage is TRBV4-1 and J usage is TRBJ1-3; D possibly corresponds to TRBD1 (5 bases). The CDR3 contains 17 residues. Trimming left V 1 base short and J 0 bases short, with 13 bases between. CDR1 is MGHRA, CDR2 YSYEKL, per germline. As DNA, the CDR3 is TGCGCCAGCAGCCAAGTAAGGGGACCGAGCTCTGGAAACACCATATATTTT. Protein product: CASSQVRGPSSGNTIYF.

The sample holds many counts of this clonotype. This sequence joins TRBV27 and TRBJ2-7, with D perhaps TRBD1 (5 bases). The CDR3 contains 15 residues. Germline V gene sequence: CDR1 MNHEY, CDR2 SMNVEV (reference sequence). V was trimmed by 0 bases and J by 3 bases, leaving 12 bases between them. CDR3 DNA: TGTGCCAGCAGTTTATCTTCAGGGTCCTTCTACGAGCAGTACTTC. Translation gives CASSLSSGSFYEQYF.

Ten or more counts support this clonotype. V is TRBV4-1 and J is TRBJ1-1; 7 bases map to TRBD1. Germline V gene sequence: CDR1 MGHRA, CDR2 YSYEKL. After removal of 3 bases from V and 0 bases from J, the junction contained 10 bases not matched to a gene. The CDR3 sequence is 17 residues long. Here the CDR3 reads CASSHSPQGTMNTEAFF. The CDR3 DNA reads TGCGCCAGCAGCCATTCTCCACAGGGGACAATGAACACTGAAGCTTTCTTT.

V usage is TRBV27 and J usage is TRBJ2-1; 8 nucleotides agree with TRBD1. The CDR3 is made up of 15 amino acids. Trimming cost V 0 bases and J 7 bases; bases outside gene matches: 5. Per the germline V gene, CDR1 is MNHEY and CDR2 is SMNVEV (reference sequence). In DNA, the CDR3 is TGTGCCAGCAGTTTATCCCCGGACAGGGTGAATGAGCAGTTCTTC. Protein product: CASSLSPDRVNEQFF.

The genes are TRBV15 and TRBJ2-6; the D is unclear. V lost 2 bases to trimming and J lost 0 bases, with 8 bases between them. CDR1 and CDR2 (germline): LNHNV, YYDKDF (reference sequence). This CDR3 is built from 16 residues. This CDR3 reads CATSRIVSSGANVLTF. The CDR3 coding sequence is TGTGCCACCAGCAGAATTGTTAGCTCTGGGGCCAACGTCCTGACTTTC. The variable domain in full, with the rest retrieved from reference TRBV15 and TRBJ2-6, is DAMVIQNPRYQVTQFGKPVTLSCSQTLNHNVMYWYQQKSSQAPKLLFHYYDKDFNNEADTPDNFQSRRPNTSFCFLDIRSPGLGDTAMYLCATSRIVSSGANVLTFGAGSRLTVL.

The chain is built from TRBV20-1 and TRBJ2-5; 9 bases line up with TRBD2. The CDR3 totals 16 residues. Germline V lookup: CDR1 DFQATT, CDR2 SNEGSKA (reference sequence). V lost 6 bases to trimming and J lost 2 bases; unmatched junction nucleotides: 13. The CDR3 region is CSATSGASGVQETQYF. In DNA, the CDR3 is TGCAGTGCCACCTCAGGGGCTAGCGGGGTACAAGAGACCCAGTACTTC.

The sample holds one count of this clonotype. Written as DNA, the CDR3 is TGTGCCAGCAGCCCAAGACAGGGACTCATGAACACTGAAGCTTTCTTT. Residues: CASSPRQGLMNTEAFF. The V and J genes are TRBV7-2 and TRBJ1-1; the match to TRBD1 covers 7 bases. Germline V gives CDR1 SGHTA, CDR2 FQGNSA. The CDR3 covers 16 residues. V lost 5 bases, J lost 0 bases, and 9 bases stayed unmatched.

This clonotype was observed at least ten times. DNA of the CDR3: TGTGCCAGCAGTACCCCCGGGACCCAAGACGAGCAGTACTTC. This codes for CASSTPGTQDEQYF. V is TRBV6-2 or TRBV6-3 and J is TRBJ2-7, with D perhaps matching TRBD1 or TRBD2 (5 bases each). Trimming removed 5 bases at V and 5 bases at J, with 16 bases between. The CDR3 is 14 amino acids. Germline loops: CDR1 MNHEY, CDR2 SVGEGT.

The J gene is TRBJ1-3, the V gene TRBV28; D is ambiguous. The CDR3 contains 14 residues. The germline gives CDR1 MDHEN, CDR2 SYDVKM. The V and J ends lost 2 bases and 0 bases respectively, with 5 bases between them. CDR3 amino acids: CASSLQNSGNTIYF. CDR3 DNA: TGTGCCAGCAGTTTACAAAACTCTGGAAACACCATATATTTT.

This chain connects TRBV12-3 or TRBV12-4 to TRBJ1-6; weak D call: TRBD1 (5 bases). This CDR3 region has 14 residues. V shed 5 bases and J shed 7 bases, with 12 bases lying between them. The CDR3 sequence: CASSPGVINSPLHF. In DNA form, the CDR3 reads TGTGCCAGCAGTCCGGGGGTCATAAATTCACCCCTCCACTTT.

Comments on this clonotype: An end of the junction does not agree with germline; a read error may underlie this. This chain joins TRBV2 and TRBJ2-5, with D unresolved. The CDR3 is made up of 13 amino acids. Looked up from germline, CDR1 is SNHLY and CDR2 is FYNNEI. The CDR3 sequence is CVSSDQGGETQYF. DNA for the CDR3: TGTGTCAGCAGTGACCAAGGTGGGGAGACCCAGTACTTC.

This clonotype was found a few times. The chain uses TRBV28 and TRBJ2-1; D may be TRBD2 (6 bases). CDR1 and CDR2 (germline): MDHEN, SYDVKM. The CDR3 extends over 13 amino acids. V dropped 8 bases and J dropped 2 bases, with 10 bases sitting between them. The CDR3 DNA reads TGTGCCAGCGGTCGACTAGCCTACAATGAGCAGTTCTTC. It is translated as CASGRLAYNEQFF.

This clonotype was picked up many times. The chain couples TRBV20-1 to TRBJ1-2, with D perhaps matching TRBD1 (6 bases). V was shortened by 3 bases and J by 10 bases, with 12 bases between the two germline ends. The CDR3 covers 11 residues. Germline V CDR1 and CDR2: DFQATT, SNEGSKA (reference sequence). CDR3 amino acids: CSARERGPYTF. DNA of the CDR3: TGCAGTGCTAGGGAACGGGGGCCCTACACCTTC.

There are a few counts of this clonotype. The rearrangement uses TRBV20-1 and TRBJ2-7; TRBD1 matches at 8 bases. V shed 5 bases, J shed 3 bases, and the junction held 6 bases outside the gene matches. Germline V lookup: CDR1 DFQATT, CDR2 SNEGSKA (reference sequence). The CDR3 loop spans 13 amino acids. CDR3 sequence reads: CSALGQGDYEQYF. CDR3 DNA: TGCAGTGCTCTTGGACAGGGTGACTACGAGCAGTACTTC.

This clonotype was detected ten times or more. This chain connects TRBV4-1 to TRBJ1-2, with a possible D match to TRBD1 (5 bases). CDR1 and CDR2 from the germline V gene are MGHRA and YSYEKL. V was shortened by 1 base and J by 6 bases, with 15 bases between the two germline ends. The CDR3 covers 15 residues. CDR3 residues: CASSQVRGGGNGYTF. CDR3 bases: TGCGCCAGCAGCCAAGTACGGGGGGGAGGGAATGGCTACACCTTC.

The CDR3 DNA follows: TGTGCCAGCAGTTTCGCCGGGGTTGGAAACACCATATATTTT. The encoded protein is CASSFAGVGNTIYF. The chain carries TRBV28 and TRBJ1-3, with D uncertain. The CDR3 spans 14 residues. Trimming left V 3 bases short and J 3 bases short, with 9 bases between. Germline V CDR1 and CDR2: MDHEN, SYDVKM.

This clonotype has a count of ten or more. The V and J genes are TRBV24-1 and TRBJ2-1; 9 nucleotides line up with TRBD2. Per the germline V gene, CDR1 is KGHDR and CDR2 is SFDVKD. V lost 9 bases, J lost 6 bases, and 8 bases stayed unmatched. The CDR3 is 14 residues long. CDR3 sequence (DNA): TGTGCCACCCATACTAGCGGGCCATCCAATGAGCAGTTCTTC. As protein: CATHTSGPSNEQFF.

This clonotype turned up a few times. The DNA for the CDR3 is TGTGCCAGTAGGGCTCGCAGCACCGGGGAGCTGTTTTTT. Translation gives CASRARSTGELFF. This chain joins TRBV19 and TRBJ2-2; no firm D call. V lost 6 bases and J 4 bases, leaving 9 bases between the germline ends. The CDR3 is 13 residues long. CDR1 is LNHDA, CDR2 SQIVND, per germline (reference sequence).

This clonotype has at least ten counts. V and J are TRBV5-4 and TRBJ1-4; unclear D gene. There are 14 residues in the CDR3. Per the germline V gene, CDR1 is SGHNT and CDR2 is YYREEE (reference sequence). The V and J ends lost 0 bases and 4 bases respectively, with 7 bases between them. The CDR3 spells CASSLGQDNEKLFF. CDR3 nucleotides: TGTGCCAGCAGCTTGGGGCAGGATAATGAAAAACTGTTTTTT.

This clonotype came up a few times. This chain joins TRBV4-3 and TRBJ2-6; 8 nucleotides match TRBD1. This CDR3 has 18 residues. Trimming took 2 bases from V and 4 from J; bases not matched to a gene: 10. Germline assignment: CDR1 LGHNA and CDR2 YSLEER. This CDR3 is CASSQTTGAGYGANVLTF. CDR3 sequence (DNA): TGCGCCAGCAGCCAAACGACAGGGGCTGGTTACGGGGCCAACGTCCTGACTTTC.

The J gene is TRBJ1-2, the V gene TRBV10-3; D not resolved. The V and J ends lost 10 bases and 5 bases respectively, with 11 bases between them. Per the germline V gene, CDR1 is ENHRY and CDR2 is SYGVKD. The CDR3 has 11 amino acids. The CDR3 loop reads CATSIEYGYTF. CDR3 in DNA: TGTGCCACCTCTATAGAGTATGGCTACACCTTC.

There are a few counts of this clonotype. The gene calls are TRBV10-3 and TRBJ2-1; TRBD2 aligns across 8 bases. Germline CDR1 ENHRY, CDR2 SYGVKD. Trimming at V came to 3 bases and at J to 10 bases, leaving 8 bases not matched to a gene. There are 14 residues in the CDR3. CDR3 in amino acids: CAISEPAGATEQFF. The DNA of the CDR3 is TGTGCCATCAGTGAACCAGCGGGGGCCACCGAGCAGTTCTTC.

The CDR3 DNA follows: TGTGCCAGCAGCGTAGGGGGAACGGCTAGCGGGGGAACCCAGTACTTC. It translates to CASSVGGTASGGTQYF. The chain has TRBV9 and TRBJ2-5; 10 nucleotides match TRBD2. V dropped 0 bases and J dropped 8; count of bases not matched to a gene: 10. The length of the CDR3 is 16 residues. The germline CDR1 and CDR2 sequences are SGDLS and YYNGEE. The variable domain in full, completed from reference TRBV9 and TRBJ2-5, reads DSGVTQTPKHLITATGQRVTLRCSPRSGDLSVYWYQQSLDQGLQFLIQYYNGEERAKGNILERFSAQQFPDLHSELNLSSLELGDSALYFCASSVGGTASGGTQYFGPGTRLLVL.

The rearrangement joins TRBV12-3 or TRBV12-4 to TRBJ2-3; 7 bases are a match to TRBD1. The trim removed 7 bases at V and 4 bases at J, leaving 8 bases unmatched. This CDR3 has 14 amino acids. CDR3 residues: CASKGVGGADTQYF. CDR3 DNA sequence: TGTGCCAGCAAGGGGGTAGGGGGCGCAGATACGCAGTATTTT.

V usage is TRBV14 and J usage is TRBJ2-1, with 7 bases that match TRBD1. J lost 7 bases, V lost 2 bases, and 11 bases had no gene match. Germline CDR1 is SGHDN and CDR2 is FVKESK. The CDR3 contains 16 residues. This CDR3 is CASSQPRQGVGNEQFF. The DNA for the CDR3 is TGTGCCAGCAGCCAACCCCGACAGGGTGTTGGAAATGAGCAGTTCTTC.